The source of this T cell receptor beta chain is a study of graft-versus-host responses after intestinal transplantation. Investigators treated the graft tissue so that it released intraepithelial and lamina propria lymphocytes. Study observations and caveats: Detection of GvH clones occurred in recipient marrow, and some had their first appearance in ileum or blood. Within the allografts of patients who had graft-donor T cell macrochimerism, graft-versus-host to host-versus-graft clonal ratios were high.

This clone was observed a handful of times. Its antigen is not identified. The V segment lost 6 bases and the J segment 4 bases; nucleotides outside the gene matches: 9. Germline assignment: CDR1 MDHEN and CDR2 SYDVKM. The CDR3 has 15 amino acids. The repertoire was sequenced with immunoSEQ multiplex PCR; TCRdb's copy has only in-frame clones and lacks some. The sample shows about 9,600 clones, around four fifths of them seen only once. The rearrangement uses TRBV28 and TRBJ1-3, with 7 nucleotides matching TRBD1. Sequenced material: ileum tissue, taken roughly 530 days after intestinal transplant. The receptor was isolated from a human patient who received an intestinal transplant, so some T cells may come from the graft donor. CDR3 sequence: CASSPVGGAGNTIYF. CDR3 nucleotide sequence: TGTGCCAGCAGCCCCGTAGGGGGCGCCGGAAACACCATATATTTT.